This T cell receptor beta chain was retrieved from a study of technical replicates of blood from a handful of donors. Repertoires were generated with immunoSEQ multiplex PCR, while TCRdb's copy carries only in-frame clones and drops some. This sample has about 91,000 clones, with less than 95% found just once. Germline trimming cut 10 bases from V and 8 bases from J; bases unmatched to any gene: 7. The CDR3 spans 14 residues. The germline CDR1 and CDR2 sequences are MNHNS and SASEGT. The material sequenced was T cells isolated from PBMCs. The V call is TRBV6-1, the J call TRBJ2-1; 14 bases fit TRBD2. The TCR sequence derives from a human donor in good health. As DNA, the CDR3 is TGTGCCACAGGGACTAGCGGGAGTGGGGATGAGCAGTTCTTC. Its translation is CATGTSGSGDEQFF.